Following are 10 T cell receptor beta chains from one sample sequenced in a study of tumor-infiltrating lymphocytes in localized non-small cell lung cancer. Only in-frame clones appear in the TCRdb table, and some are missing; sequencing was by immunoSEQ multiplex PCR. The data show 9,500 to 11,000 clones, around 76% seen once. The sequenced sample consisted of uninvolved lung tissue not adjacent to the tumor. These receptors were taken from a human donor with non-small cell lung cancer.

This chain links TRBV7-9 with TRBJ2-2, with TRBD1 as a possible D gene (6 bases). This CDR3 has 16 residues. The germline V and J ends were trimmed by 5 bases and 2 bases, with 15 bases remaining between them. CDR1 SEHNR and CDR2 FQNEAQ come from the germline V gene (reference sequence). The CDR3 loop reads CASSLWGQGNTGELFF. The CDR3, as DNA: TGTGCCAGCAGCCTCTGGGGGCAGGGAAACACCGGGGAGCTGTTTTTT.

V is TRBV4-3 and J is TRBJ2-1; D is perhaps TRBD2 (5 bases). Germline CDR1 is LGHNA and CDR2 is YSLEER. This CDR3 region has 15 residues. V was pared by 4 bases and J by 8 bases, with 18 bases between. CDR3 DNA sequence: TGCGCCAGCAGCCCCCGGGAAACTAGTAGTGATGAGCAGTTCTTC. This sequence encodes CASSPRETSSDEQFF.

The rearrangement joins TRBV6-1 to TRBJ2-7; 12 bases are shared with TRBD2. V shed 8 bases and J 1 base; nucleotides not matched to a gene: 0. This CDR3 region has 13 residues. Germline-derived CDR1 and CDR2 are MNHNS and SASEGT. CDR3 DNA: TGTGCCAGCGGACTAGCGGGGTCCTACGAGCAGTACTTC. Translation gives CASGLAGSYEQYF.

V and J are TRBV9 and TRBJ2-1; TRBD1 agrees at 9 bases. Germline V gene lookup returns CDR1 SGDLS and CDR2 YYNGEE. V dropped 2 bases and J dropped 5; count of bases not matched to a gene: 5. CDR3 size: 15 residues. The CDR3 DNA reads as TGTGCCAGCAGCGTCGGGACAGGGATCAACAATGAGCAGTTCTTC. Translating it yields CASSVGTGINNEQFF.

This chain connects TRBV7-2 to TRBJ2-3, with D tentatively TRBD1 or TRBD2 (5 bases each). The V gene lost 5 bases and the J gene lost 2 bases, with 8 bases spanning the gap. Germline assignment: CDR1 SGHTA and CDR2 FQGNSA. The CDR3 totals 13 residues. The CDR3 protein is CASSRDHTDTQYF. The CDR3 region has the DNA TGTGCCAGCAGCCGGGACCACACAGATACGCAGTATTTT.

The V gene is TRBV5-4, the J gene TRBJ2-7; D is possibly TRBD2 (6 bases). This CDR3 region has 18 residues. V gave up 1 base and J gave up 2 bases, with 22 bases separating them. Germline loops: CDR1 SGHNT, CDR2 YYREEE (reference sequence). CDR3 DNA: TGTGCCAGCAGCTTGCAAGGCGGGACGGACGGGATTCCCTACGAGCAGTACTTC. Protein: CASSLQGGTDGIPYEQYF.

This sequence joins TRBV7-2 and TRBJ2-5, with 9 nucleotides matching TRBD2. The CDR3 contains 14 residues. The V gene end was trimmed by 5 bases and the J gene end by 1 base; junction bases not matched to a gene: 2. CDR1 and CDR2 (germline): SGHTA, FQGNSA. CDR3 region: CASSPGLAQETQYF. CDR3 nucleotides: TGTGCCAGCAGCCCGGGACTAGCCCAAGAGACCCAGTACTTC.

This clone was seen just once. This chain links TRBV27 with TRBJ1-5, with TRBD1 matching over 8 bases. This CDR3 has 12 residues. The J segment lost 6 bases and the V segment lost 6 bases, leaving 1 base of the junction unmatched. Germline lookup yields CDR1 MNHEY and CDR2 SMNVEV (reference sequence). CDR3 DNA sequence: TGTGCCAGCAGAACAGGGGGTCAGCCCCAGCATTTT. Protein sequence: CASRTGGQPQHF.

The chain combines TRBV7-3 with TRBJ1-2; no firm D call. Trimming took 2 bases from V and 1 from J, leaving 11 bases between them. Germline CDR1 SGHTA, CDR2 FQGTGA. The CDR3 totals 15 residues. The CDR3 coding sequence is TGTGCCAGCAGCTTAGCGTTATTAGTTAACTATGGCTACACCTTC. Encoded protein: CASSLALLVNYGYTF.

This clone was counted between two and nine times. V and J are TRBV6-6 and TRBJ1-3, with unresolved D. Deletions cut 0 bases from V and 0 bases from J, with 9 bases between. Germline lookup yields CDR1 MNHNY and CDR2 SVGAGI (reference sequence). CDR3 size: 16 residues. The CDR3 sequence: CASSYSQEPSGNTIYF. The CDR3 DNA follows: TGTGCCAGCAGTTACTCCCAGGAGCCCTCTGGAAACACCATATATTTT.